The sequence of this T cell receptor beta chain was determined in a study of control samples from healthy donors and cancer patients. CDR3 size: 15 residues. Germline lookup yields CDR1 SGHAT and CDR2 FQNNGV. The V end lost 5 bases, the J end lost 16 bases, and 24 bases lay between the germline ends. The data were produced by immunoSEQ multiplex PCR, yet TCRdb's version contains in-frame clones alone and is incomplete. Reported are about 200,000 clones; the ten largest clones contain 2.2%. The TCR sequence derives from a woman in her twenties or thirties in good health. V usage is TRBV11-2 and J usage is TRBJ1-6; a weak D match, TRBD1 (6 bases). Sequenced material: blood. CDR3 amino acids: CASSALRYTGRILHF. CDR3 in DNA: TGTGCCAGCAGCGCCCTGAGATATACAGGGAGAATACTCCACTTT.